The clone carrying this T cell receptor (beta chain) was seen more than once but under ten times. Deletions cut 0 bases from V and 0 bases from J, with 9 bases between. Germline CDR1 MNHEY, CDR2 SVGAGI. This CDR3 region has 16 residues. This record comes from a study of T cells after yellow fever vaccination. A 5'RACE template-switching step, the method used to make TCR cDNA, added a universal primer site and UMIs. Each CDR3 protein is one row after TCRdb ran MiXCR on the 5' RACE reads. Among fewer than 350,000 distinct CDR3 sequences listed, 7.5% to 9% were seen once. The source of this sequence is a man aged 18 to 30 who received the YFV17D yellow fever vaccine. This rearrangement joins TRBV6-5 to TRBJ2-4; D unresolved. The input for sequencing was PBMCs, taken on the day of the first yellow fever vaccination. The CDR3 DNA reads TGTGCCAGCAGTTACTCTGCGCGGCTAGCCAAAAACATTCAGTACTTC. Translation gives CASSYSARLAKNIQYF.